Below, 13 T cell receptor beta chains from the same sample are listed, as sequenced in a study of neurological immune-mediated disorders. TCRdb redid the calling of the 5' RACE reads with MiXCR, one entry per CDR3 protein. The table shows fewer than 30,000 distinct CDR3 sequences, with 6.5% to 8% occurring only once. The sequenced sample consisted of PBMCs. These receptors were obtained from a woman aged 40-49 years in good health.

This clonotype was detected many times. V and J are TRBV10-2 and TRBJ2-7, with 8 bases matching TRBD2. V shed 6 bases and J 0 bases; nucleotides not matched to a gene: 4. The CDR3 loop spans 14 amino acids. From germline, CDR1 is WSHSY and CDR2 SAAADI. In DNA form, the CDR3 reads TGCGCCAGCAGGTCCAGCGGGAGCTCCTACGAGCAGTACTTC. As protein: CASRSSGSSYEQYF.

This clonotype showed up many times. This chain connects TRBV20-1 to TRBJ2-3, with 13 bases matching TRBD2. The germline V gene encodes CDR1 DFQATT and CDR2 SNEGSKA (reference sequence). With 5 bases clipped from V and 6 bases from J, the junction kept 8 bases outside the gene matches. The CDR3 is made up of 15 amino acids. Written as DNA, the CDR3 is TGCAGTGCTTCGGGACTAGCGGGAAGGGGGGATACGCAGTATTTT. Translating gives CSASGLAGRGDTQYF.

This clonotype was seen repeatedly, ten times or more. The chain is built from TRBV20-1 and TRBJ1-5; D gene unclear. This CDR3 comprises 14 residues. CDR1 and CDR2 from the germline V gene are DFQATT and SNEGSKA (reference sequence). Trimming shortened V by 0 bases and J by 6 bases, and 12 bases separated the two germline ends. CDR3 in DNA: TGCAGTGCTAGAGATAATGGGGAAACTCAGCCCCAGCATTTT. Protein: CSARDNGETQPQHF.

This clonotype was detected ten times or more. The chain joins TRBV7-3 to TRBJ2-7; a possible D gene is TRBD2 (5 bases). Germline CDR1 SGHTA, CDR2 FQGTGA. V lost 1 base, J lost 6 bases, and 10 bases lay in between. The CDR3 runs to 13 residues. DNA of the CDR3: TGTGCCAGCAGCTTAATACTAGGTGGCGAGCAGTACTTC. Its translation: CASSLILGGEQYF.

CDR3 sequence (DNA): TGTGCCAGCAGCGTCTCCATGAACACTGAAGCTTTCTTT. Translation: CASSVSMNTEAFF. The chain is built from TRBV7-3 and TRBJ1-1; D not certain. V was pared by 5 bases and J by 0 bases, with 7 bases between. CDR1 and CDR2 (germline): SGHTA, FQGTGA. CDR3 length: 13 amino acids.

The J gene is TRBJ1-2, the V gene TRBV3-1; D gene uncertain. Germline CDR1 LGHDT, CDR2 YNNKEL (reference sequence). The CDR3 is 13 residues long. The ends were cut back, 1 base at V and 6 bases at J, with 9 bases in the middle. This chain's CDR3 is CASSQGQPHGYTF. In DNA, the CDR3 is TGTGCCAGCAGCCAAGGTCAGCCCCATGGCTACACCTTC.

This clonotype was picked up many times. The chain recombines TRBV7-8 with TRBJ1-4; weak D call: TRBD1 (5 bases). The germline CDR1 and CDR2 sequences are SGHVS and FQNEAQ. Trimming pared 1 base from V and 0 bases from J, leaving 6 bases between. CDR3 length: 15 residues. CDR3 loop: CASSLGQTTNEKLFF. The DNA for the CDR3 is TGTGCCAGCAGCTTAGGACAGACAACTAATGAAAAACTGTTTTTT.

This clonotype was found many times. The chain joins TRBV20-1 to TRBJ2-5; 11 bases align to TRBD2. With V trimmed by 5 bases and J by 5 bases, 13 bases remained unmatched. Germline CDR1 and CDR2: DFQATT and SNEGSKA (reference sequence). The CDR3 totals 16 residues. CDR3 sequence (DNA): TGCAGTGCTTGGGAGGTAGCGGGAGGGCTATTGGAGACCCAGTACTTC. This translates into CSAWEVAGGLLETQYF.

This clonotype occurred many times. This chain connects TRBV10-3 to TRBJ2-7; TRBD2 matches at 15 bases. Unmatched junction bases numbered 5, after V lost 7 bases and J lost 7 bases. This CDR3 comprises 14 residues. CDR1 is ENHRY and CDR2 is SYGVKD in the germline V gene. CDR3 protein: CAITVGLAGGEQYF. Written as DNA, the CDR3 is TGTGCCATCACTGTGGGACTAGCGGGAGGTGAGCAGTACTTC.

This clonotype was observed many times. The V and J genes are TRBV25-1 and TRBJ2-7, with D tentatively TRBD2 (6 bases). CDR3 length: 13 residues. Germline V gene data show CDR1 as MGHDK and CDR2 as SYGVNS. V lost 3 bases to trimming and J lost 4 bases, with 10 bases between them. In DNA, the CDR3 is TGTGCCAGCAGTGACCGGGAGCCATACGAGCAGTACTTC. Its protein product is CASSDREPYEQYF.

This clonotype has ten or more counts. The chain is built from TRBV20-1 and TRBJ2-3; D is ambiguous. From germline, CDR1 is DFQATT and CDR2 SNEGSKA (reference sequence). The germline V and J ends were trimmed by 2 bases and 2 bases, with 14 bases remaining between them. This CDR3 contains 15 residues. CDR3 nucleotide sequence: TGCAGTGCTAGACTCACAATTGGGTCCACAGATACGCAGTATTTT. Protein sequence: CSARLTIGSTDTQYF.

This clonotype showed up many times. The V and J genes are TRBV7-2 and TRBJ2-1, with TRBD2 matching over 8 bases. The germline V gene encodes CDR1 SGHTA and CDR2 FQGNSA. This CDR3 spans 15 amino acids. The V gene end was trimmed by 1 base and the J gene end by 3 bases; junction bases not matched to a gene: 2. The CDR3 region has the DNA TGTGCCAGCAGCTTAGATGGGACTAGCTACAATGAGCAGTTCTTC. Protein: CASSLDGTSYNEQFF.

This clonotype has a count of ten or more. CDR3 sequence reads: CSARIRVGGTEAFF. The CDR3 DNA follows: TGCAGTGCAAGGATAAGGGTGGGTGGGACTGAAGCTTTCTTT. This chain connects TRBV20-1 to TRBJ1-1; D is undetermined. CDR1 is DFQATT and CDR2 is SNEGSKA in the germline V gene (reference sequence). This CDR3 comprises 14 residues. V was trimmed by 6 bases and J by 5 bases, leaving 19 bases between them.